These T cell receptor beta chains were read from a single sample in a study of blood T cell repertoires in COVID-19. TCRdb's copy holds only in-frame clones and misses some; the assay was immunoSEQ multiplex PCR. The sample holds roughly 260,000 clones, around 87% seen once. Specimen: peripheral blood. These receptors all stem from a woman in her fifties or sixties with acute or convalescent COVID-19. CDR3s leave out the opening cysteine and the closing phenylalanine or tryptophan. A D gene is named only where the DNA matches it firmly.

j_call v_call d_call cdr3_aa
TRBJ2-3 TRBV30 - AWSNRPHTQY
TRBJ1-4 TRBV30 - AWSVIMDYPTNEKLF
TRBJ2-1 TRBV6-2/TRBV6-3 TRBD2 ASSTTSGRSSSYNEQF
TRBJ1-1 TRBV24-1 - ATSEGAWTEAF
TRBJ1-2 TRBV5-6 - ASSSVGTNNYGYT
TRBJ1-2 TRBV28 - ASSAGGGYT
TRBJ1-5 TRBV2 TRBD1 ASRFPGQGNQPQH
TRBJ1-1 TRBV27 - ASSLGVQGTEAF
TRBJ1-1 TRBV3-1/TRBV3-2 - ASTQAGVLRTEAF
TRBJ2-7 TRBV7-8 TRBD2 ASSPLGTSGYEQY
TRBJ2-5 TRBV7-2 TRBD2 ASSLYGGAETQY
TRBJ2-1 TRBV5-1 TRBD2 ASSPGLAGRDEQF
TRBJ2-7 TRBV28 TRBD2 ASSNGGELAFGEQY
TRBJ1-1 TRBV7-3 - ASSFGDRREAF
TRBJ2-1 TRBV5-6 - ASSQPQVTEQF
TRBJ1-5 TRBV6-2/TRBV6-3 TRBD1 ASSYSIDNRGLDSWPQH
TRBJ2-7 TRBV27 - ASSLLPNYEQY
TRBJ2-3 TRBV19 TRBD1 ASSIDRDGTGTDTQY
TRBJ2-2 TRBV6-5 - ATDSNTGELF
TRBJ1-4 TRBV6-1 - ASSGGLQPGRINEKLF
TRBJ2-5 TRBV28 - ASSLVRGTETQY
TRBJ2-6 TRBV7-2 TRBD2 ASSLFTLAGGSGANVLT